These T cell receptor beta chains were read from a single sample in a study of response to subunit inactivated influenza vaccine. TCRdb ran MiXCR on the RT-PCR reads and lists one entry per CDR3 protein. The table records hundreds of thousands of distinct CDR3 sequences, roughly 22% of them present only once. The specimen was PBMCs from blood, collected about 19 months after vaccination. These receptors were collected from a man between 50 and 69 years old who received an inactivated influenza vaccine. CDR3s include the opening cysteine and the closing phenylalanine or tryptophan. A D gene is named only where the DNA matches it firmly. Not all rows give a size; the values are once, few, many and, for expanded clones, a class.

>NA|TRBJ2-4|TRBV14|NA
CASSQDRDRNIQYF
TGTGCCAGCAGCCAAGACCGGGATAGAAACATCCAGTACTTC
>NA|TRBJ1-5|TRBV18|NA
CASSPVAQGPQRQHF
TGTGCCAGCTCACCGGTGGCACAGGGCCCTCAGCGCCAGCATTTT
>NA|TRBJ2-1|TRBV29-1|TRBD2
CSAITGGLAGERGWNEQFF
TGCAGCGCGATAACAGGGGGACTAGCGGGAGAACGCGGGTGGAATGAGCAGTTCTTC
>few|TRBJ2-1|TRBV20-1|NA
CSASRVAENNEQFF
TGCAGTGCTAGTAGAGTAGCGGAGAACAATGAGCAGTTCTTC
>NA|TRBJ2-2|TRBV9|NA
CASSAGVAGELFF
TGTGCCAGCAGCGCAGGGGTGGCCGGGGAGCTGTTTTTT
>NA|TRBJ1-2|TRBV7-9|NA
CASSPVGGRRNHGYTF
TGTGCCAGCAGCCCCGTTGGGGGACGGAGGAACCATGGCTACACCTTC
>few|TRBJ1-1|TRBV4-3|NA
CASSQDWRVGSSGAFF
TGCGCCAGCAGCCAAGATTGGAGGGTAGGTTCTAGTGGAGCTTTCTTT
>few|TRBJ1-3|TRBV3-1|NA
CASSQDGSGNTIYF
TGTGCCAGCAGCCAAGATGGTTCTGGAAACACCATATATTTT
>NA|TRBJ1-4|TRBV9|TRBD1
CASSPRGQPNEKLFF
TGTGCCAGCAGCCCGAGGGGACAGCCTAATGAAAAACTGTTTTTT
>NA|TRBJ2-2|TRBV12-3/TRBV12-4|NA
CASSFGGYTGELFF
TGTGCCAGCAGTTTCGGGGGCTATACCGGGGAGCTGTTTTTT
>NA|TRBJ1-1|TRBV6-2/TRBV6-3|NA
CASRRLAGSNTEAFF
TGTGCCAGCAGGAGGCTTGCCGGGTCAAACACTGAAGCTTTCTTT
>NA|TRBJ2-7|TRBV5-1|NA
CASSLQRSGEQYF
TGCGCCAGCAGCTTGCAACGATCAGGCGAGCAGTACTTC
>NA|TRBJ2-5|TRBV14|NA
CASSRGLKETQYF
TGTGCCAGCAGCCGTGGACTAAAAGAGACCCAGTACTTC
>few|TRBJ1-2|TRBV5-1|TRBD1
CASSSGQALNYGYTF
TGCGCCAGCAGCTCCGGACAGGCCCTAAACTATGGCTACACCTTC
>NA|TRBJ2-2|TRBV20-1|NA
CSAPVGGSTGELFF
TGCAGTGCCCCTGTGGGGGGTAGCACCGGGGAGCTGTTTTTT
>NA|TRBJ2-5|TRBV20-1|TRBD2
CSARSLTSGGETQYF
TGCAGTGCTAGATCCCTTACTAGCGGGGGAGAGACCCAGTACTTC
>NA|TRBJ2-3|TRBV18|NA
CASSNGDTQYF
TGTGCCAGCTCAAACGGTGATACGCAGTATTTT
>NA|TRBJ2-1|TRBV7-3|TRBD2
CASSLAGGPPNEQFF
TGTGCCAGCAGCTTAGCGGGAGGGCCCCCCAATGAGCAGTTCTTC
>few|TRBJ2-5|TRBV14|NA
CASSQRGHQETQYF
TGTGCCAGCAGCCAGAGGGGCCACCAAGAGACCCAGTACTTC
>many|TRBJ2-2|TRBV12-3/TRBV12-4|NA
CASSRTQNTGELFF
TGTGCCAGCAGTAGGACACAGAACACCGGGGAGCTGTTTTTT